This TCR beta chain stems from a study of regulatory T cells in long-lasting Graves disease. General study findings and limits: The study found TRBV28, TRBJ1-2 and TRBJ2-5 favored in persistent disease.

Both iRepertoire HTBI primers and Arm-PCR of CDR3 regions were used to build the TCR beta libraries. In TCRdb, the multiplex PCR reads were re-called with MiXCR into one record per CDR3 protein. The data show 620,000 or so distinct CDR3 sequences, approximately 15% seen once. This clonotype was seen many times. Its target is not known. Documented time point: newly diagnosed GD, antithyroid drugs for less than 3 months. With RNA extracted from PBMCs as input, the TCR library was made. This CDR3 is 13 amino acids long. Losses at the gene ends were 3 bases for V and 8 bases for J; bases not matched to a gene: 4. The same sample was also used in a study of T cells in Graves' hyperthyroidism and ophthalmopathy.

Here the sequenced sample was peripheral blood mononuclear cells (PBMCs), taken at new diagnosis, from a patient treated with antithyroid drugs. The chain carries TRBV12-3 or TRBV12-4 and TRBJ2-1; 7 nucleotides agree with TRBD2. The sequence was collected from a woman aged 25-40 years with Graves disease. CDR3 sequence (DNA): TGTGCCAGCAGTTTTCCGGGGAGGGATGAGCAGTTCTTC. Encoded protein: CASSFPGRDEQFF.